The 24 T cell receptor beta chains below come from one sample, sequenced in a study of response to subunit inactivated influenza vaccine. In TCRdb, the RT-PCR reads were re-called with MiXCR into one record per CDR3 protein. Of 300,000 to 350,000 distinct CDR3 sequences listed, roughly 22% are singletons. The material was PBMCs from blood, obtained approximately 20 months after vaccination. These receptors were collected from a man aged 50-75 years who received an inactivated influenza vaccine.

The CDR3 loop is CASSPGTRTYEQYF. CDR3 bases: TGTGCCAGCTCACCTGGGACAAGAACCTACGAGCAGTACTTC. The chain employs TRBV18 and TRBJ2-7, with D possibly TRBD1 on 6 matching bases. The CDR3 sequence is 14 residues long. Trimming pared 3 bases from V and 2 bases from J, leaving 11 bases between. The V gene's germline CDR1 is KGHSH and CDR2 LQKENI.

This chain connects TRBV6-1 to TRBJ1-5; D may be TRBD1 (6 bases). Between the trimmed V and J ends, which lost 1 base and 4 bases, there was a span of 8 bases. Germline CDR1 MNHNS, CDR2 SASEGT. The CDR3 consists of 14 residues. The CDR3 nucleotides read TGTGCCAGCAGTGAAGAAACAGGGAATCAGCCCCAGCATTTT. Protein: CASSEETGNQPQHF.

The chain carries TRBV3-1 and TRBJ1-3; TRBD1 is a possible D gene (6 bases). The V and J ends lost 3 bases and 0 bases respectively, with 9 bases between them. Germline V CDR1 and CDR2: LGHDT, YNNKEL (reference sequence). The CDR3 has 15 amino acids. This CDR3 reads CASSQGDTSGNTIYF. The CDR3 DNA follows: TGTGCCAGCAGCCAGGGGGACACCTCTGGAAACACCATATATTTT.

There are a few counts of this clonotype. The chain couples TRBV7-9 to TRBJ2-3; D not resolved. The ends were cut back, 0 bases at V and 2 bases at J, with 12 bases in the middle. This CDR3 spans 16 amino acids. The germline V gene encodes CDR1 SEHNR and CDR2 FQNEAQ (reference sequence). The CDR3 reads CASSLARYQLTDTQYF. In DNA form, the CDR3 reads TGTGCCAGCAGCTTAGCGCGGTACCAGCTCACAGATACGCAGTATTTT.

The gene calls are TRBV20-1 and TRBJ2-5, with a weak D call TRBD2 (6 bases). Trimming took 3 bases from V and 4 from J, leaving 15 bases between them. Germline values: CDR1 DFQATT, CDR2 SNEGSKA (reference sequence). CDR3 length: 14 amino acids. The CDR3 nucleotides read TGCAGTGCTAGGGCTCGGACGGGAGCAGAGACCCAGTACTTC. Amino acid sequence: CSARARTGAETQYF.

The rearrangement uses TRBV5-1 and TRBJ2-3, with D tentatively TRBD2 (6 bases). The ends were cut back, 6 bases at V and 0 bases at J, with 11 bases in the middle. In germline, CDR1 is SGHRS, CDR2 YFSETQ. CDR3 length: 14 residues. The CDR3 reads CASNRGSSTDTQYF. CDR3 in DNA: TGCGCCAGCAACCGGGGGTCTAGCACAGATACGCAGTATTTT.

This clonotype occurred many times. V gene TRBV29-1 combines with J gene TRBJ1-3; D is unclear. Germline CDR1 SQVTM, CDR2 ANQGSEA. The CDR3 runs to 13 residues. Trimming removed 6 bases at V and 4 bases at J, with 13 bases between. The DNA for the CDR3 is TGCAGCGTGCCCACGGGTAACGGAAACACCATATATTTT. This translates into CSVPTGNGNTIYF. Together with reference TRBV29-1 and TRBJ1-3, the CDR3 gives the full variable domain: SAVISQKPSRDICQRGTSLTIQCQVDSQVTMMFWYRQQPGQSLTLIATANQGSEATYESGFVIDKFPISRPNLTFSTLTVSNMSPEDSSIYLCSVPTGNGNTIYFGEGSWLTVV.

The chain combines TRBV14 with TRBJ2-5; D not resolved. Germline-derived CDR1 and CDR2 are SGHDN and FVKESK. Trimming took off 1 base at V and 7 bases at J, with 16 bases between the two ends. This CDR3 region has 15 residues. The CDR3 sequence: CASSQVWLDTATQYF. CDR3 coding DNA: TGTGCCAGCAGCCAAGTCTGGCTAGATACGGCGACCCAGTACTTC. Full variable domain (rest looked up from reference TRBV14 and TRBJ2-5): EAGVTQFPSHSVIEKGQTVTLRCDPISGHDNLYWYRRVMGKEIKFLLHFVKESKQDESGMPNNRFLAERTGGTYSTLKVQPAELEDSGVYFCASSQVWLDTATQYFGPGTRLLVL.

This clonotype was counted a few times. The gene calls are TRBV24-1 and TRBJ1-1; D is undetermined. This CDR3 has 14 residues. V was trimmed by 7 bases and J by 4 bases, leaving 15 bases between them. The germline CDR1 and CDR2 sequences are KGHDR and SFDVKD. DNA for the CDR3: TGTGCCACCAGGGCTCGCTCGGGATTCACTGAAGCTTTCTTT. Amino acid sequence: CATRARSGFTEAFF.

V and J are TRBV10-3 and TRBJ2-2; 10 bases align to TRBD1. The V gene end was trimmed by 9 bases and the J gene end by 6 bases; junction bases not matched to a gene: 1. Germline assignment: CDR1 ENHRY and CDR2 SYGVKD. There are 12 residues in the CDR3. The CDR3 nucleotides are TGTGCCATGGGGACAGGGGCCGGGGAGCTGTTTTTT. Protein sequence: CAMGTGAGELFF.

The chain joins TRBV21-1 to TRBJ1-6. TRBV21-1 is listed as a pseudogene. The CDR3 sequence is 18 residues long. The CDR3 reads CASHRDHRRTHYNSPLHF. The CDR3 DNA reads TGTGCCAGCCACAGGGATCACCGGAGGACCCACTATAATTCACCCCTCCACTTT.

CDR3: CASSQDWADKEKLFF. The CDR3 DNA reads TGCGCCAGCAGCCAAGATTGGGCAGACAAAGAAAAACTGTTTTTT. This chain uses TRBV4-3 with TRBJ1-4; D ambiguous. Germline CDR1 LGHNA, CDR2 YSLEER. The V and J ends lost 0 bases and 8 bases respectively, with 13 bases between them. CDR3 length: 15 amino acids.

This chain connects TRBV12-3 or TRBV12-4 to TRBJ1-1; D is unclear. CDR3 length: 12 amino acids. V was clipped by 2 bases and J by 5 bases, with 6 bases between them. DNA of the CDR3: TGTGCCAGCAGTTTAACGCGGACTGAAGCTTTCTTT. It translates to CASSLTRTEAFF.

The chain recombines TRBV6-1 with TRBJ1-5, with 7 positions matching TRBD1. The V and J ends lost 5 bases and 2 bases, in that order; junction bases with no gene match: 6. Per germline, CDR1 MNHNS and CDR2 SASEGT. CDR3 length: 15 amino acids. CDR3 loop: CASSTGEVGNQPQHF. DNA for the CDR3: TGTGCCAGCAGTACAGGGGAGGTGGGCAATCAGCCCCAGCATTTT.

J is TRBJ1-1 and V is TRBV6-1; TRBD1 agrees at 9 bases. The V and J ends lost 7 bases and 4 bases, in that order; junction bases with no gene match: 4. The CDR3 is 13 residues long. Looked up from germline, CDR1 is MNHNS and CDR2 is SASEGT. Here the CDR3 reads CASIRQGGTEAFF. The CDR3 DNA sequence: TGTGCCAGCATTCGACAGGGGGGCACTGAAGCTTTCTTT.

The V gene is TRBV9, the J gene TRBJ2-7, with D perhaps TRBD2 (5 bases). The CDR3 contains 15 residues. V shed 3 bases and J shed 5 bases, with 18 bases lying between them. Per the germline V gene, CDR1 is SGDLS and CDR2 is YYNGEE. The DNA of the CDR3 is TGTGCCAGCAGCGAGAGAGGCGAGGGCCCCAACGAGCAGTACTTC. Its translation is CASSERGEGPNEQYF.

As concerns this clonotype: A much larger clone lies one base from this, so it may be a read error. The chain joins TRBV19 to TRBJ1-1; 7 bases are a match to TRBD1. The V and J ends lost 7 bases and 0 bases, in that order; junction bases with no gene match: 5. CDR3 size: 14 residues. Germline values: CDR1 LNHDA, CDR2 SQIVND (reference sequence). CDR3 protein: CASKGTVLNTEAFF. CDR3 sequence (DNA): TGTGCCAGTAAAGGGACAGTCTTGAACACTGAAGCTTTCTTT. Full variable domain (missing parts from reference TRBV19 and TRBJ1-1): DGGITQSPKYLFRKEGQNVTLSCEQNLNHDAMYWYRQDPGQGLRLIYYSQIVNDFQKGDIAEGYSVSREKKESFPLTVTSAQKNPTAFYLCASKGTVLNTEAFFGQGTRLTVV.

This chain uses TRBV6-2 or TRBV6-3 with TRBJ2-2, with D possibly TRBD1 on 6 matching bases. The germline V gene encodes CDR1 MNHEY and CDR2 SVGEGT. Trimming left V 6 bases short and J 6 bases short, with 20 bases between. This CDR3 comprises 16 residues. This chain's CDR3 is CASRTTGARGPGELFF. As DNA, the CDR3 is TGTGCCAGCAGGACAACCGGGGCCAGGGGACCCGGGGAGCTGTTTTTT.

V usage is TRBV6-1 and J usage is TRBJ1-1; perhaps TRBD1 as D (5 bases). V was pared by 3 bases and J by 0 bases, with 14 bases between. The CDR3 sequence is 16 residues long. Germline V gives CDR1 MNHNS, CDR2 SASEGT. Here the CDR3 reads CASSEGFRVVNTEAFF. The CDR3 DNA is TGTGCCAGCAGTGAGGGCTTCAGGGTGGTGAACACTGAAGCTTTCTTT.

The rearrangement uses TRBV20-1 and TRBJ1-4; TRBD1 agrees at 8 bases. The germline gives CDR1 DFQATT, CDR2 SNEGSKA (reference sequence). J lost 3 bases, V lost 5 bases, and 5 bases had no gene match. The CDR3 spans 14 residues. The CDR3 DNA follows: TGCAGTGCTGGCCAGGGGGCCTCTAATGAAAAACTGTTTTTT. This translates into CSAGQGASNEKLFF.

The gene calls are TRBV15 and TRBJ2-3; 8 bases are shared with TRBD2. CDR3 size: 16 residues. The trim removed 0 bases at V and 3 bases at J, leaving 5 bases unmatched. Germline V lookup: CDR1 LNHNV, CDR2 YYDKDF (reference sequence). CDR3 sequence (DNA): TGTGCCACCAGCAGAGAACCGGGACTAGTAACAGATACGCAGTATTTT. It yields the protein CATSREPGLVTDTQYF.

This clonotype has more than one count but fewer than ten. CDR3 in amino acids: CASSVRQGLTEAFF. CDR3 DNA sequence: TGTGCCAGCAGTGTTCGACAGGGCCTGACTGAAGCTTTCTTT. The chain links TRBV6-1 to TRBJ1-1; TRBD1 aligns across 7 bases. The V segment lost 4 bases and the J segment 5 bases; nucleotides outside the gene matches: 7. The CDR3 totals 14 residues. Germline CDR1 is MNHNS and CDR2 is SASEGT.

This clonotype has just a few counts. In DNA, the CDR3 is TGTGCCAGCAGCCCGACACTGACCCCAAACTATGGCTACACCTTC. Translation: CASSPTLTPNYGYTF. The chain joins TRBV14 to TRBJ1-2; D is ambiguous. This CDR3 is 15 amino acids long. The V and J ends lost 4 bases and 2 bases respectively, with 14 bases between them. CDR1 and CDR2 from the germline V gene are SGHDN and FVKESK.

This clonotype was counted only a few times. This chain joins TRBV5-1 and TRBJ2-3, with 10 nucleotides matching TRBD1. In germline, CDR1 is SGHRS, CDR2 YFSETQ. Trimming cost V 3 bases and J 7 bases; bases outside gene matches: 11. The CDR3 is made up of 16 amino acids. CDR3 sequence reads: CASSSSQTGGPNTQYF. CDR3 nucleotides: TGCGCCAGCAGCTCAAGCCAGACAGGGGGCCCGAATACGCAGTATTTT.